This T cell receptor (beta chain) was identified in a study of blood T cell repertoires in COVID-19. About the research overall: Material from acute and convalescent COVID-19 was sourced from the United States, Italy and Spain. From T cells, B-cell-depleted T cells, or PBMCs came the material, which was cDNA or gDNA.

In the original analysis: It was from reference gene primer amplification that nucleated cell counts were estimated. Repertoires were generated with immunoSEQ multiplex PCR, while TCRdb's copy carries only in-frame clones and drops some. The DNA was the basis for D and trimming; V, J and clone size are from that table. The sample comprises fewer than 250,000 clones, about 87% of which are singletons, and approximately 1.7% rests with the top ten. Germline assignment: CDR1 KGHDR and CDR2 SFDVKD. This CDR3 has 21 residues. The trim removed 6 bases at V and 2 bases at J, leaving 27 bases unmatched. Sequencing input: peripheral blood. The chain carries TRBV24-1 and TRBJ2-7; 7 bases fit TRBD1. The TCR was taken from a man aged 65-85 years with acute or convalescent COVID-19. CDR3 DNA sequence: TGTGCCACCAGTCCCGTGGATAGGGGGCCGGCACAGCTGGGGGTCCCCTACGAGCAGTACTTC. This translates into CATSPVDRGPAQLGVPYEQYF.